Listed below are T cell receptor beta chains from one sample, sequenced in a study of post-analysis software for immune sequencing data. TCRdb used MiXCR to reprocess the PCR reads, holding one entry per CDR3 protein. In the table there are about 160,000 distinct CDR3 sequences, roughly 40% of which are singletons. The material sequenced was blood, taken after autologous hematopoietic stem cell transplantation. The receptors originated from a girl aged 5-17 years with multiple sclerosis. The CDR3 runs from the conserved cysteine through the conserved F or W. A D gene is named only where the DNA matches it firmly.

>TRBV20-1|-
CSARDPKGWDEQYF
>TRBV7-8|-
CASSSQREGSYDPRTDTQYF
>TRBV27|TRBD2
CASSIGLAEFYNEQFF
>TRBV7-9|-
CASSLPGSYEQYF
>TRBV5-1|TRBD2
CASSSVLAGGYEQYF
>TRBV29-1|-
CSCLVSQETQYF
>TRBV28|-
CASRSLAVYEQYF
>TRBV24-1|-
CATSDLKRSSYNEQFF
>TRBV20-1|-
CSASPPDNEQFF
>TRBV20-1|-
CSARGASPSSYNEQFF
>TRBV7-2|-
CAGSLWVAEVPDTQYF
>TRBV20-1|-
CSARVQGGGLDTQYF
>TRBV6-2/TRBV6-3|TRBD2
CASILAGASYNEQFF
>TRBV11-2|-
CASSLPLGLLYNEQFF
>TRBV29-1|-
CSIVEHRNEQFF
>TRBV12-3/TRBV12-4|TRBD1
CASTGQDEAFF
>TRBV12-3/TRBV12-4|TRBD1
CASQSAGTVLRGQYF
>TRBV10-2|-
CASLPIRGQNTEAFF
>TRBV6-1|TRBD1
CASLAPTGAGANVLTF
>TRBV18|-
CASTPLAGAWQETQYF
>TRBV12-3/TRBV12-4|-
CASTRAGVSPLHF
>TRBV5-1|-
CASSPWAEVSYEQFF
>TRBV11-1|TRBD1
CASSLWGQGPQYF
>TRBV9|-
CASSPGNSNEKLFF
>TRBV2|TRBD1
CASSFRQGGEAFF
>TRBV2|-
CASSEAGWTQYF
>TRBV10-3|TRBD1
CAISDGQGLPLHF
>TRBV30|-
CAWSRPDYLNTEAFF
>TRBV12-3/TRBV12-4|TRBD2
CASSLQRGNTDTQYF
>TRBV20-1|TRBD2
CSAPTSGRSGGQFF
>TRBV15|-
CATKEGDTQYF
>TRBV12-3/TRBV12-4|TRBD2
CATNVLAGGGDTQYF
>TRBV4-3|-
CASSQGGQPTQYF
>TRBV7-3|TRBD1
CASSLRGQLTDTQYF
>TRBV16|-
CASSQSGGMLSREQFF
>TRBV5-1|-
CASSFRKETQYF
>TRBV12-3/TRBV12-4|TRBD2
CASSFTGRRYEQYF
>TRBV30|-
CAWSGGDFTKAEAFF
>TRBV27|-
CASSPPRGNNEQFF
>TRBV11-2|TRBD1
CASSLDYWDRVNYGYTF
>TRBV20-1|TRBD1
CSAIYRGSYEQYF
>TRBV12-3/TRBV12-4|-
CASSLAGSRRRSYEQYF
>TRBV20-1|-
CSARDWDSPLHF
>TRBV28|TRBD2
CASGIGGGEQFF
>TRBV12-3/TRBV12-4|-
CASRTGVGSFNEQFF
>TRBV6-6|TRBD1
CASRQTGGTYNEQFF
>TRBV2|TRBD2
CASSETPAGGVGNEQFF
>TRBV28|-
CASSLMGVLYEQYF
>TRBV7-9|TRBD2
CASSPRGTSGYEQYF
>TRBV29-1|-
CSVRLATDTQYF
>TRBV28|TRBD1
CASSSRTGGQETQYF
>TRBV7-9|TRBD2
CASSSGGGQYF
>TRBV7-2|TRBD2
CASSLRGLAGDSYEQYF
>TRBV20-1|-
CSARRDNEQYF
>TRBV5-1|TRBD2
CASSGGLGAPYEQYF
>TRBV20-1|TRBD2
CSAGLAGGPPYEQYF
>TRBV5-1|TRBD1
CASNGQGRADTQYF
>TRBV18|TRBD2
CASRSGDSYEQYF
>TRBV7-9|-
CASSPPERRREGYTF
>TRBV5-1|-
CASSLVIAEAQETQYF